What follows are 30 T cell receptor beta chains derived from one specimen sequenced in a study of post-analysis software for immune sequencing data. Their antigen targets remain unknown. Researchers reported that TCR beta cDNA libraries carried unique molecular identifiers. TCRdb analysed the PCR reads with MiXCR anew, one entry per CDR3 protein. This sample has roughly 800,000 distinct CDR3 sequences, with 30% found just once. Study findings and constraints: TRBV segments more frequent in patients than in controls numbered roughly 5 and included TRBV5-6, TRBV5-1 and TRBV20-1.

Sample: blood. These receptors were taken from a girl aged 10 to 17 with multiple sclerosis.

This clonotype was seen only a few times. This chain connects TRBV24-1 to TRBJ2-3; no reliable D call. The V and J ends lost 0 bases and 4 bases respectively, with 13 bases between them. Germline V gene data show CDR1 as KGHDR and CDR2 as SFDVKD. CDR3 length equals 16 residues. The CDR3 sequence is CATSDLPEGMADTQYF. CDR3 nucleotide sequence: TGTGCCACCAGTGATTTGCCGGAAGGGATGGCAGATACGCAGTATTTT.

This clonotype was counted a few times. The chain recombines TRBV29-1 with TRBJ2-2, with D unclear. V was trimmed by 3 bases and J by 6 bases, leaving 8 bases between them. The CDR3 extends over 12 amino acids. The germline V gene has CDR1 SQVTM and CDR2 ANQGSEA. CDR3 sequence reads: CSVDPGPGELFF. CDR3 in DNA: TGCAGCGTTGATCCCGGGCCCGGGGAGCTGTTTTTT.

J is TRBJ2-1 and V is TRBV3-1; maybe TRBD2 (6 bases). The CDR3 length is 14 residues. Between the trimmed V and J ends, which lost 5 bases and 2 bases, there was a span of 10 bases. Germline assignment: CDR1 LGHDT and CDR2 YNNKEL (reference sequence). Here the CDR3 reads CASSWGETYNEQFF. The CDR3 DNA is TGTGCCAGCAGCTGGGGGGAGACCTACAATGAGCAGTTCTTC.

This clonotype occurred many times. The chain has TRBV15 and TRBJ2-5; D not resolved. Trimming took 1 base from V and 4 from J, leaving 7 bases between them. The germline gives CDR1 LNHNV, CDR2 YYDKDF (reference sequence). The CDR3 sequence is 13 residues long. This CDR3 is CATSRGPVETQYF. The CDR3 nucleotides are TGTGCCACCAGCAGAGGGCCAGTAGAGACCCAGTACTTC.

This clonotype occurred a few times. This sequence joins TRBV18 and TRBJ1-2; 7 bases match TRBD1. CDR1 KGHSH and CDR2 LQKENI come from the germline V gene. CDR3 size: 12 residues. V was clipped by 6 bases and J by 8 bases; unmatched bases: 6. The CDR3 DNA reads TGTGCCAGCTCGGGTGGACAGGACGGCTACACCTTC. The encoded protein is CASSGGQDGYTF.

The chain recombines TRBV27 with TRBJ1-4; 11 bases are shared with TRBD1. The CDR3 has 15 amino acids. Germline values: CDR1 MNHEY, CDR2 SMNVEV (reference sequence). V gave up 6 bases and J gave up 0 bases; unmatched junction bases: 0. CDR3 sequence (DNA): TGTGCCAGCAGGGGACAGGGGGCAACTAATGAAAAACTGTTTTTT. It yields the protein CASRGQGATNEKLFF. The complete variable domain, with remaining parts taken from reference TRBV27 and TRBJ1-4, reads EAQVTQNPRYLITVTGKKLTVTCSQNMNHEYMSWYRQDPGLGLRQIYYSMNVEVTDKGDVPEGYKVSRKEKRNFPLILESPSPNQTSLYFCASRGQGATNEKLFFGSGTQLSVL.

Here the CDR3 reads CASSPSQDSNTEAFF. For the CDR3, the DNA is TGTGCCAGCAGTCCCTCTCAGGACTCCAACACTGAAGCTTTCTTT. This chain links TRBV28 with TRBJ1-1; D remains ambiguous. V shed 5 bases and J shed 2 bases, with 15 bases lying between them. This CDR3 region has 15 residues. Looked up from germline, CDR1 is MDHEN and CDR2 is SYDVKM.

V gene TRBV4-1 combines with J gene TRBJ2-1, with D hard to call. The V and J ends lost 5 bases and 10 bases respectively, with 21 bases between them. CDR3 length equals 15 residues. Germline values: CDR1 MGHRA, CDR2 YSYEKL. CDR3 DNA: TGCGCCAGCAGCTCCAACGGAGTGGCAGCTGGGGAGCAGTTCTTC. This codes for CASSSNGVAAGEQFF.

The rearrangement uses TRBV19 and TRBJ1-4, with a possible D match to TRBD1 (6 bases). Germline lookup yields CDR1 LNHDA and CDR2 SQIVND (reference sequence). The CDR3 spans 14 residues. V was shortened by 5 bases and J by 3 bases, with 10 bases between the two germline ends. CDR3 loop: CASSPWTANEKLFF. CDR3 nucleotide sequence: TGTGCCAGTAGTCCGTGGACAGCTAATGAAAAACTGTTTTTT.

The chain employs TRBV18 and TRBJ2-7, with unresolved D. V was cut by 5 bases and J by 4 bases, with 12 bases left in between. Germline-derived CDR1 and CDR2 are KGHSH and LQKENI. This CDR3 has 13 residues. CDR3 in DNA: TGTGCCAGCTCATCAGCGTCCTTATACGAGCAGTACTTC. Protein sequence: CASSSASLYEQYF. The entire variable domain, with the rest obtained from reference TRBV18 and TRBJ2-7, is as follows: NAGVMQNPRHLVRRRGQEARLRCSPMKGHSHVYWYRQLPEEGLKFMVYLQKENIIDESGMPKERFSAEFPKEGPSILRIQQVVRGDSAAYFCASSSASLYEQYFGPGTRLTVT.

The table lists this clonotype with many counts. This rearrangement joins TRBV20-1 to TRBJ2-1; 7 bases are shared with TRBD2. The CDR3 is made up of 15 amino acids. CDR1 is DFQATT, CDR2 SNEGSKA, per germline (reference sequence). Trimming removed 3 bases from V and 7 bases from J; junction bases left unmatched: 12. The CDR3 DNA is TGCAGTGCTAGGCCCCTAATCAGGCGGGAGAATGAGCAGTTCTTC. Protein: CSARPLIRRENEQFF.

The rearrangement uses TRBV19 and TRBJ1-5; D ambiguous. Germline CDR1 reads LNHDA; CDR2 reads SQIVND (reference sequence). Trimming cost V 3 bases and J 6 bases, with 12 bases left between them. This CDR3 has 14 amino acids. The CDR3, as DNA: TGTGCCAGTAGTATTGGAGGGCCCCGTCAGCCCCAGCATTTT. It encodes CASSIGGPRQPQHF.

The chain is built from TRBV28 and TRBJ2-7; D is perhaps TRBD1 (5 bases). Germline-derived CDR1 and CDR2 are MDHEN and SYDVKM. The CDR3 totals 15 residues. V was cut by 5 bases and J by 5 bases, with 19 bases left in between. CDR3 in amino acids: CASSPTQGYRDEQYF. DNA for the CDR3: TGTGCCAGCAGTCCAACCCAGGGTTATCGGGACGAGCAGTACTTC.

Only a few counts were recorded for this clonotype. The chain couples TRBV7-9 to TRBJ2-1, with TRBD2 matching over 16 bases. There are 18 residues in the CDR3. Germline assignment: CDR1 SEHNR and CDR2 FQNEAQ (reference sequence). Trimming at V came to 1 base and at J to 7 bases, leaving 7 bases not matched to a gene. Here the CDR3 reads CASSLVGTSGRARNEQFF. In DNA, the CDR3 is TGTGCCAGCAGCTTAGTTGGGACTAGCGGGAGGGCCCGAAATGAGCAGTTCTTC.

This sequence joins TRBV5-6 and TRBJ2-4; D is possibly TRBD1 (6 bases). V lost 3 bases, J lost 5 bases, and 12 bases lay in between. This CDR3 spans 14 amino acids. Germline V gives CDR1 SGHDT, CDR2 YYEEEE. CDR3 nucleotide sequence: TGTGCCAGCAGCTACGGGACATCCGAAAACATTCAGTACTTC. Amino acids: CASSYGTSENIQYF. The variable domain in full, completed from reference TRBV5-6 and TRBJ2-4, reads DAGVTQSPTHLIKTRGQQVTLRCSPKSGHDTVSWYQQALGQGPQFIFQYYEEEERQRGNFPDRFSGHQFPNYSSELNVNALLLGDSALYLCASSYGTSENIQYFGAGTRLSVL.

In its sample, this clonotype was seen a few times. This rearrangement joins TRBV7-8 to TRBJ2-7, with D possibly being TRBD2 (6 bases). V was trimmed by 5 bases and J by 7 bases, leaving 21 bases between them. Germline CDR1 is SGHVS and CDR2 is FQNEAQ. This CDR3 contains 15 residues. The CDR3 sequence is CASSALRDSIGEQYF. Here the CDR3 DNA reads TGTGCCAGCAGCGCACTCCGGGACTCCATTGGGGAGCAGTACTTC.

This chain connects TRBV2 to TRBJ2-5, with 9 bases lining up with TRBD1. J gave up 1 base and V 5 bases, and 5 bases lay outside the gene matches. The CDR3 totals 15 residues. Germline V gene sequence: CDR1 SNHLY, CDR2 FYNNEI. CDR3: CASSRTGAVQETQYF. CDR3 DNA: TGTGCCAGCAGTAGGACAGGGGCCGTCCAAGAGACCCAGTACTTC. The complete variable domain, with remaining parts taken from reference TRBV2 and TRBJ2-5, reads EPEVTQTPSHQVTQMGQEVILRCVPISNHLYFYWYRQILGQKVEFLVSFYNNEISEKSEIFDDQFSVERPDGSNFTLKIRSTKLEDSAMYFCASSRTGAVQETQYFGPGTRLLVL.

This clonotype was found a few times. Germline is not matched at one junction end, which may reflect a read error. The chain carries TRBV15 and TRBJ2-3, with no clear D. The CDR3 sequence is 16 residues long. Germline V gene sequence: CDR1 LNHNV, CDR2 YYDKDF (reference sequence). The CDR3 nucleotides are TGTGCCGCCAGCAGAGATCTAGGGTCAGGCACAGATACGCAGTATTTT. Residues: CAASRDLGSGTDTQYF.

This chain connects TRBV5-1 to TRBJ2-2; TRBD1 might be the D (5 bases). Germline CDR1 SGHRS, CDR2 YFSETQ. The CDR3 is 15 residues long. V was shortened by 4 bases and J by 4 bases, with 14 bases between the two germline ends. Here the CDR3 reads CASSPPRQGTGELFF. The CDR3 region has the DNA TGCGCCAGCAGCCCGCCGCGGCAGGGCACCGGGGAGCTGTTTTTT. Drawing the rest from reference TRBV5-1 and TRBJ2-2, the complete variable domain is KAGVTQTPRYLIKTRGQQVTLSCSPISGHRSVSWYQQTPGQGLQFLFEYFSETQRNKGNFPGRFSGRQFSNSRSEMNVSTLELGDSALYLCASSPPRQGTGELFFGEGSRLTVL.

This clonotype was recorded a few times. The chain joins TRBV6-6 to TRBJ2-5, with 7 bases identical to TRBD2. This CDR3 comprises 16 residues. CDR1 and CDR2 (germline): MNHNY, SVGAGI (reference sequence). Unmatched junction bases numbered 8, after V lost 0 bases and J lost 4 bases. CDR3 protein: CASSYSGGGVGETQYF. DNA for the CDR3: TGTGCCAGCAGTTACTCGGGTGGGGGGGTAGGAGAGACCCAGTACTTC.

CDR3 sequence (DNA): TGCGCCAGCAGCCAAAGGACTAGCGGGCCAAACAATGAGCAGTTCTTC. As protein: CASSQRTSGPNNEQFF. The V gene is TRBV5-1, the J gene TRBJ2-1, with TRBD2 matching 11 bases. Germline CDR1 SGHRS, CDR2 YFSETQ. V shed 4 bases and J 5 bases; nucleotides not matched to a gene: 8. The CDR3 is 16 residues long.

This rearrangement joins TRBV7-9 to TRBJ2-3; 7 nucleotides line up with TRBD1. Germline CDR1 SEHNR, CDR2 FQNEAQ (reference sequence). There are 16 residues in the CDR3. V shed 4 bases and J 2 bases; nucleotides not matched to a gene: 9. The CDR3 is CASSSRDSITTDTQYF. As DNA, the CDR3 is TGTGCCAGCAGCTCCCGGGACAGTATTACCACAGATACGCAGTATTTT.

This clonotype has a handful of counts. The chain's CDR3 is CASRVTGLSNEQFF. The CDR3 region has the DNA TGTGCCAGCAGGGTGACAGGGCTATCAAATGAGCAGTTCTTC. The gene calls are TRBV5-6 and TRBJ2-1; 7 positions agree with TRBD1. CDR3 length: 14 residues. CDR1 and CDR2 (germline): SGHDT, YYEEEE. The V gene end was trimmed by 5 bases and the J gene end by 7 bases; junction bases not matched to a gene: 9.

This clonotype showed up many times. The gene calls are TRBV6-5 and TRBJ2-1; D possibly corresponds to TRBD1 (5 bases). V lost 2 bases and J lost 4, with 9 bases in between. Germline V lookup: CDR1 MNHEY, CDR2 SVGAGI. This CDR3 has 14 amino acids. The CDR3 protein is CASSYGAVYNEQFF. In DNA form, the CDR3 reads TGTGCCAGCAGTTACGGGGCGGTTTACAATGAGCAGTTCTTC.

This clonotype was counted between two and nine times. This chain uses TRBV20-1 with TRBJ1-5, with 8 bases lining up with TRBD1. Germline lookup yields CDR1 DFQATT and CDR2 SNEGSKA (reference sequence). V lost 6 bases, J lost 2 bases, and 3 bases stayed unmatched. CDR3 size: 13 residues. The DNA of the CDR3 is TGCAGTGCGCCGGACAGGGGCAATCAGCCCCAGCATTTT. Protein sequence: CSAPDRGNQPQHF.

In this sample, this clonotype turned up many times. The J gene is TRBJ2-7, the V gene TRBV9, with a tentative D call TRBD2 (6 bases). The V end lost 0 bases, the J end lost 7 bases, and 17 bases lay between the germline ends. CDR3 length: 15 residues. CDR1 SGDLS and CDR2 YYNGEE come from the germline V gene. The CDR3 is CASSVAGGSGEEQYF. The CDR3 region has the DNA TGTGCCAGCAGCGTAGCCGGAGGGTCAGGAGAAGAGCAGTACTTC.

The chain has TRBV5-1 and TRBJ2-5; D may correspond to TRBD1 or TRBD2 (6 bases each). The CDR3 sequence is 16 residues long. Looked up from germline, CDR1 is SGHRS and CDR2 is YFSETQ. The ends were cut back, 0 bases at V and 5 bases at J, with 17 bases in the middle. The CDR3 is CASSLASGAQGETQYF. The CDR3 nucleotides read TGCGCCAGCAGCTTGGCCTCGGGGGCGCAGGGTGAGACCCAGTACTTC. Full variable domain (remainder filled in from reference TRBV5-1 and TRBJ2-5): KAGVTQTPRYLIKTRGQQVTLSCSPISGHRSVSWYQQTPGQGLQFLFEYFSETQRNKGNFPGRFSGRQFSNSRSEMNVSTLELGDSALYLCASSLASGAQGETQYFGPGTRLLVL.

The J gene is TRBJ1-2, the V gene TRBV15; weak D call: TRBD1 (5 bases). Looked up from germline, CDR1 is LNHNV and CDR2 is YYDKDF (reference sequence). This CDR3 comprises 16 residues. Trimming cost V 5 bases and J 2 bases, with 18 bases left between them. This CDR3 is CATSARRQSLNYGYTF. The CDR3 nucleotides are TGTGCCACCAGCGCGCGACGACAGTCGCTAAACTATGGCTACACCTTC.

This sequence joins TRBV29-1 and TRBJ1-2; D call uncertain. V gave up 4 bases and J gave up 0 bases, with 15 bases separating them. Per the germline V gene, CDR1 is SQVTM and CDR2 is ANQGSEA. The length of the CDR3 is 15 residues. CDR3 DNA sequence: TGCAGCGTTGGAGTGGGCGGGGAAGCTAACTATGGCTACACCTTC. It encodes CSVGVGGEANYGYTF.

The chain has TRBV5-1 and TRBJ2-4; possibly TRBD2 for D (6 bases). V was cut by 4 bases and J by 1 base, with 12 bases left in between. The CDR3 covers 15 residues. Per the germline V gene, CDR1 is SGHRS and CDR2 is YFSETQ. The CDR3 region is CASSRSEGAKNIQYF. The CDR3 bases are TGCGCCAGCAGCCGATCGGAGGGGGCCAAAAACATTCAGTACTTC. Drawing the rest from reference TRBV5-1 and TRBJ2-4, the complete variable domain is KAGVTQTPRYLIKTRGQQVTLSCSPISGHRSVSWYQQTPGQGLQFLFEYFSETQRNKGNFPGRFSGRQFSNSRSEMNVSTLELGDSALYLCASSRSEGAKNIQYFGAGTRLSVL.